This T cell receptor (beta chain) was documented in a study of T cell repertoires in cytomegalovirus infection. Overall study results and limits: Predominance within the ex vivo response was attributable to HLA-C-restricted CMV-specific TCR beta clonotypes.

With regard to this clonotype: Its antigen is undetermined.

MiXCR, run by TCRdb on the reads, gives a single entry per CDR3 protein. The table records hundreds of thousands of distinct CDR3 sequences, less than 25% of them present only once. This TCR came from a human donor in good health (CMV status not recorded). Some clones in this sample may be carry-over from other donors' samples. The sequenced sample consisted of CD8+ T cells from PBMCs.

CDR3 DNA sequence: TGCGCCAGCAGCTCCCTAGCGGGGGGGCCTCAGGTTTCAGATACGCAGTATTTT. As protein: CASSSLAGGPQVSDTQYF. This sequence joins TRBV5-1 and TRBJ2-3, with 12 positions matching TRBD2. Germline-derived CDR1 and CDR2 are SGHRS and YFSETQ. This CDR3 is built from 18 residues. Unmatched junction bases numbered 12, after V lost 3 bases and J lost 4 bases.